This is a list of T cell receptor beta chains from one sample in a study of blood T cell repertoires in COVID-19. Using immunoSEQ multiplex PCR, the repertoire was profiled, and TCRdb retains in-frame clones only, with some absent. In the table there are about 45,000 clones, around 80% of which are singletons. Source material: peripheral blood. Every receptor here comes from a human donor in a cohort sampled during active COVID-19. Each CDR3 is given with its conserved first and last residue. The order of the fields is CDR3 protein, CDR3 DNA, J gene, V gene, clone size, D gene. D genes are given only for firm matches. The size field is filled for only some rows; it gives once, few, many or a size class.

CDR3 protein: CASSLAYVVQVTSGNTIYF
CDR3 DNA: TGTGCCAGCAGCTTAGCTTACGTCGTCCAGGTCACCTCTGGAAACACCATATATTTT
J gene: TRBJ1-3
V gene: TRBV11-3
clone size: -
D gene: -

CDR3 protein: CASSLVPDRIGGYTF
CDR3 DNA: TGTGCCAGCAGCCTAGTCCCAGACAGGATCGGCGGCTACACCTTC
J gene: TRBJ1-2
V gene: TRBV7-9
clone size: -
D gene: -

CDR3 protein: CAWRRGLAESYEQYF
CDR3 DNA: TGTGCCTGGAGAAGGGGACTAGCGGAATCCTACGAGCAGTACTTC
J gene: TRBJ2-7
V gene: TRBV30
clone size: -
D gene: TRBD2

CDR3 protein: CAWTKEWDRVSPLHF
CDR3 DNA: TGTGCCTGGACCAAAGAGTGGGACAGGGTCTCACCCCTCCACTTT
J gene: TRBJ1-6
V gene: TRBV30
clone size: -
D gene: TRBD1

CDR3 protein: CASSLQDLTGELFF
CDR3 DNA: TGTGCCAGCAGCCTCCAGGATCTCACCGGGGAGCTGTTTTTT
J gene: TRBJ2-2
V gene: TRBV11-3
clone size: -
D gene: -

CDR3 protein: CASSEPGTAGANVLTF
CDR3 DNA: TGTGCCAGCAGTGAACCGGGGACAGCTGGGGCCAACGTCCTGACTTTC
J gene: TRBJ2-6
V gene: TRBV2
clone size: -
D gene: TRBD1

CDR3 protein: CASSHRGYGYTF
CDR3 DNA: TGTGCCAGCAGCCACAGGGGTTACGGCTACACCTTC
J gene: TRBJ1-2
V gene: TRBV3-1/TRBV3-2
clone size: -
D gene: -

CDR3 protein: CASSFGTGGNEQFF
CDR3 DNA: TGCGCCAGCAGCTTTGGGACAGGGGGGAATGAGCAGTTCTTC
J gene: TRBJ2-1
V gene: TRBV5-1
clone size: -
D gene: TRBD1

CDR3 protein: CASSPGQGAWEKLFF
CDR3 DNA: TGTGCCAGCAGTCCCGGACAGGGGGCTTGGGAAAAACTGTTTTTT
J gene: TRBJ1-4
V gene: TRBV28
clone size: -
D gene: TRBD1

CDR3 protein: CASTLGGRGDTQYF
CDR3 DNA: TGTGCCAGTACCCTCGGAGGGCGGGGAGATACGCAGTATTTT
J gene: TRBJ2-3
V gene: TRBV19
clone size: once
D gene: -

CDR3 protein: CASSRRRLSYEQYF
CDR3 DNA: TGCGCCAGCAGCAGACGGCGGCTCTCCTACGAGCAGTACTTC
J gene: TRBJ2-7
V gene: TRBV10-2
clone size: once
D gene: -

CDR3 protein: CASSLGDNQPQHF
CDR3 DNA: TGCGCCAGCAGCTTGGGAGATAACCAGCCCCAGCATTTT
J gene: TRBJ1-5
V gene: TRBV5-1
clone size: medium-sized
D gene: -

CDR3 protein: CASSSGWTSTDTQYF
CDR3 DNA: TGTGCCAGCTCGTCGGGATGGACGAGCACAGATACGCAGTATTTT
J gene: TRBJ2-3
V gene: TRBV6-5
clone size: -
D gene: -

CDR3 protein: CASSAGTGKRKQYF
CDR3 DNA: TGTGCCAGCTCGGCCGGGACAGGGAAACGAAAGCAGTACTTC
J gene: TRBJ2-7
V gene: TRBV18
clone size: -
D gene: TRBD1

CDR3 protein: CASSLNRGTDTQYF
CDR3 DNA: TGTGCCAGCAGCTTGAACAGGGGCACAGATACGCAGTATTTT
J gene: TRBJ2-3
V gene: TRBV5-4
clone size: -
D gene: -

CDR3 protein: CASSLAGERTGELFF
CDR3 DNA: TGTGCCAGCAGCTTAGCGGGAGAAAGGACCGGGGAGCTGTTTTTT
J gene: TRBJ2-2
V gene: TRBV11-2
clone size: -
D gene: -

CDR3 protein: CAGGPYNEQFF
CDR3 DNA: TGTGCCGGAGGGCCCTACAATGAGCAGTTCTTC
J gene: TRBJ2-1
V gene: TRBV7-3
clone size: -
D gene: -

CDR3 protein: CASGLGPRGTQYF
CDR3 DNA: TGTGCTAGTGGTTTGGGGCCCCGGGGGACCCAGTACTTC
J gene: TRBJ2-5
V gene: TRBV12-5
clone size: -
D gene: -

CDR3 protein: CASSLEREAAYNEQFF
CDR3 DNA: TGTGCCAGCAGCTTAGAGCGGGAGGCGGCCTACAATGAGCAGTTCTTC
J gene: TRBJ2-1
V gene: TRBV11-2
clone size: few
D gene: TRBD2

CDR3 protein: CASSYSRSGTYNEQFF
CDR3 DNA: TGTGCCAGCAGTTACTCGAGGAGCGGAACATACAATGAGCAGTTCTTC
J gene: TRBJ2-1
V gene: TRBV6-5
clone size: -
D gene: -

CDR3 protein: CASSQEWGGGPRTQYF
CDR3 DNA: TGTGCCAGCAGCCAAGAATGGGGGGGAGGGCCCAGGACCCAGTACTTC
J gene: TRBJ2-5
V gene: TRBV3-1/TRBV3-2
clone size: -
D gene: TRBD2

CDR3 protein: CASSISGVWEQYF
CDR3 DNA: TGTGCCAGCAGCATAAGCGGAGTCTGGGAGCAGTACTTC
J gene: TRBJ2-7
V gene: TRBV7-2
clone size: -
D gene: -

CDR3 protein: CASHPGQGWETQYF
CDR3 DNA: TGTGCCAGTCACCCGGGACAGGGTTGGGAGACCCAGTACTTC
J gene: TRBJ2-5
V gene: TRBV6-5
clone size: -
D gene: TRBD1

CDR3 protein: CASSSRDTSSSGANVLTF
CDR3 DNA: TGTGCCAGCAGCTCCCGGGACACTTCTTCCTCTGGGGCCAACGTCCTGACTTTC
J gene: TRBJ2-6
V gene: TRBV7-2
clone size: -
D gene: -

CDR3 protein: CATSDPMVEGAETQYF
CDR3 DNA: TGTGCCACCAGTGACCCTATGGTGGAGGGAGCAGAGACCCAGTACTTC
J gene: TRBJ2-5
V gene: TRBV24-1
clone size: once
D gene: -

CDR3 protein: CASRPYGNNSPLHF
CDR3 DNA: TGCGCCAGCAGGCCCTACGGGAACAATTCACCCCTCCACTTT
J gene: TRBJ1-6
V gene: TRBV5-1
clone size: -
D gene: -

CDR3 protein: CASSTRQNTGELFF
CDR3 DNA: TGTGCCAGTAGTACGCGACAGAATACCGGGGAGCTGTTTTTT
J gene: TRBJ2-2
V gene: TRBV19
clone size: -
D gene: -

CDR3 protein: CASSSYYEQYF
CDR3 DNA: TGTGCCAGCTCATCCTACTACGAGCAGTACTTC
J gene: TRBJ2-7
V gene: TRBV18
clone size: medium-sized
D gene: -

CDR3 protein: CASSRGGANGELFF
CDR3 DNA: TGTGCCAGCAGCCGCGGCGGCGCAAACGGGGAGCTGTTTTTT
J gene: TRBJ2-2
V gene: TRBV3-1/TRBV3-2
clone size: -
D gene: -

CDR3 protein: CASSIGQSSWDEQFF
CDR3 DNA: TGTGCCAGTAGTATTGGGCAGTCTTCCTGGGATGAGCAGTTCTTC
J gene: TRBJ2-1
V gene: TRBV19
clone size: -
D gene: -

CDR3 protein: CASSYPDSDEQYF
CDR3 DNA: TGTGCCAGCAGTTACCCCGACTCTGACGAGCAGTACTTC
J gene: TRBJ2-7
V gene: TRBV6-6
clone size: -
D gene: -

CDR3 protein: CASSILGQGEAFF
CDR3 DNA: TGTGCCAGTAGTATCCTAGGACAGGGTGAAGCTTTCTTT
J gene: TRBJ1-1
V gene: TRBV19
clone size: -
D gene: TRBD1

CDR3 protein: CADGWLAEFISYNEQFF
CDR3 DNA: TGTGCCGACGGGTGGCTAGCGGAGTTCATTTCCTACAATGAGCAGTTCTTC
J gene: TRBJ2-1
V gene: TRBV21-1
clone size: medium-sized
D gene: -

CDR3 protein: CASTYPGEGTQYF
CDR3 DNA: TGTGCCAGCACCTACCCGGGGGAGGGTACGCAGTATTTT
J gene: TRBJ2-3
V gene: TRBV28
clone size: few
D gene: TRBD2

CDR3 protein: CASGRLAVYEQYF
CDR3 DNA: TGTGCCAGCGGTAGACTAGCGGTCTACGAGCAGTACTTC
J gene: TRBJ2-7
V gene: TRBV28
clone size: -
D gene: TRBD2

CDR3 protein: CASSQLAGGTYEQYF
CDR3 DNA: TGTGCCAGCAGCCAACTAGCGGGAGGGACCTACGAGCAGTACTTC
J gene: TRBJ2-7
V gene: TRBV5-6
clone size: -
D gene: TRBD2

CDR3 protein: CASSEVTSGRLLAKNIQYF
CDR3 DNA: TGTGCCAGCAGTGAGGTGACTAGCGGGAGGCTGCTAGCCAAAAACATTCAGTACTTC
J gene: TRBJ2-4
V gene: TRBV2
clone size: -
D gene: TRBD2

CDR3 protein: CASRGHRNTEAFF
CDR3 DNA: TGTGCCAGTAGAGGACATAGGAACACTGAAGCTTTCTTT
J gene: TRBJ1-1
V gene: TRBV19
clone size: -
D gene: -

CDR3 protein: CASSLAMGGLLGYTF
CDR3 DNA: TGTGCCAGCAGCTTGGCCATGGGGGGGCTTCTTGGCTACACCTTC
J gene: TRBJ1-2
V gene: TRBV5-4
clone size: -
D gene: -

CDR3 protein: CAWSVASGMGTDTQYF
CDR3 DNA: TGTGCCTGGAGTGTAGCTAGCGGGATGGGCACAGATACGCAGTATTTT
J gene: TRBJ2-3
V gene: TRBV30
clone size: medium-sized
D gene: TRBD2

CDR3 protein: CASSTGTGRYGYTF
CDR3 DNA: TGTGCCAGCAGCACCGGGACAGGACGCTATGGCTACACCTTC
J gene: TRBJ1-2
V gene: TRBV11-2
clone size: -
D gene: TRBD1

CDR3 protein: CASSLEGLEQYF
CDR3 DNA: TGTGCCAGCAGCTTGGAGGGGCTCGAGCAGTACTTC
J gene: TRBJ2-7
V gene: TRBV5-5
clone size: -
D gene: -